These T cell receptor beta chains were read from a single sample in a study of T cells in Graves' hyperthyroidism and ophthalmopathy. TCRdb redid the calling of the multiplex PCR reads with MiXCR, one entry per CDR3 protein. The sample has hundreds of thousands of distinct CDR3 sequences; around 46% are singletons. The sequencing sample was made of peripheral blood or thyroid tissue (not recorded which). These receptors were taken from a woman between 18 and 29 years old with Graves' hyperthyroidism. CDR3s include the opening cysteine and the closing phenylalanine or tryptophan. D genes are given only for firm matches. Size tells how often a clone was seen (once, few, many) or the class of an expanded clone, and some rows leave it out.

CDR3nt | CDR3aa | d_gene | j_gene | v_gene | abundance
TGTGCCAGCAGCCAAGATAGGCGTAGGGAAGAGACCCAGTACTTC | CASSQDRRREETQYF | - | TRBJ2-5 | TRBV7-2 | few
TGTGCCATCAGCCAGAGAGAGACCCAGTACTTC | CAISQRETQYF | - | TRBJ2-5 | TRBV10-3 | -
TGCAGTGCTAGAGACATGACAGGGGACCAGCCCCAGCATTTT | CSARDMTGDQPQHF | TRBD1 | TRBJ1-5 | TRBV20-1 | -
TGTGCCAGCCGGGACAGGGTTCTGGAGTCACCCCTCCACTTT | CASRDRVLESPLHF | TRBD1 | TRBJ1-6 | TRBV10-3 | many
TGCAGCAGTACCACAGGGCGCAATCAGCCCCAGCATTTT | CSSTTGRNQPQHF | - | TRBJ1-5 | TRBV29-1 | -
TGTGCCAGCAGCATGGACAGGGGAGGGCAGGATGGCTACACCTTC | CASSMDRGGQDGYTF | TRBD1 | TRBJ1-2 | TRBV7-2 | -
TGTGCCAGCAGCTTGATCGGGGCGGGAGAGTACGAGCAGTACTTC | CASSLIGAGEYEQYF | TRBD2 | TRBJ2-7 | TRBV5-5 | -
TGTGCCAGTAGTAACGGGGCGGGCCGCTACGAGCAGTACTTC | CASSNGAGRYEQYF | - | TRBJ2-7 | TRBV7-9 | -
TGCAGCGTTGAAGATCCAGCCCAGAACTTT | CSVEDPAQNF | - | TRBJ1-3 | TRBV29-1 | many
TGTGCCATCAGACCGGGACTAGCGGGGCTACACTCTGGGGCCAACGTCCTGACTTTC | CAIRPGLAGLHSGANVLTF | TRBD2 | TRBJ2-6 | TRBV10-3 | many
TGTGCCACCAGCAGAGAAGTAGGGGCGAAGGAAAAACTGTTTTTT | CATSREVGAKEKLFF | - | TRBJ1-4 | TRBV15 | once
TGTGCCAGCAGCTTAGAGGGCAGGAGCTACGAGCAGTACTTC | CASSLEGRSYEQYF | - | TRBJ2-7 | TRBV7-9 | many
TGCGCCACCAGTTACGTCGGGACGGCATTCTACGAGCAGTACTTC | CATSYVGTAFYEQYF | - | TRBJ2-7 | TRBV24-1 | -
TGTGCCAGTAGTATAGTGCCGGGGGTGAACACTGAAGCTTTCTTT | CASSIVPGVNTEAFF | - | TRBJ1-1 | TRBV19 | -
TGTGCCACCAGTGCTGATGGGCCCCAGCATTTT | CATSADGPQHF | - | TRBJ1-5 | TRBV24-1 | -
TGTGCCAGCAGCTTCCAACAGGGGGACACTGAAGCTTTCTTT | CASSFQQGDTEAFF | TRBD1 | TRBJ1-1 | TRBV11-3 | -
TGCAGCGCCTTCACGGGCATGAACACTGAAGCTTTCTTT | CSAFTGMNTEAFF | - | TRBJ1-1 | TRBV29-1 | many
TGTGCCATCAGCGTAGGGGGCGGATACTCTGGGGCCAACGTCCTGACTTTC | CAISVGGGYSGANVLTF | TRBD1 | TRBJ2-6 | TRBV10-3 | once
TGCAGCGAGATCGAAACAGGTTTCTCTGGGGCCAACGTCCTGACTTTC | CSEIETGFSGANVLTF | - | TRBJ2-6 | TRBV20-1 | -
TGTGCCAGCAGCGTAGATGGGACAGATCCTTCCTACGAGCAGTACTTC | CASSVDGTDPSYEQYF | TRBD1 | TRBJ2-7 | TRBV9 | -
TGTGCCAGCATCCGCAGGGGGATAGACACTGAAGCTTTCTTT | CASIRRGIDTEAFF | TRBD1 | TRBJ1-1 | TRBV7-2 | few
TGCAGTGCTAGCTCGGGACTCACACTGGAGGAGACCCAGTACTTC | CSASSGLTLEETQYF | - | TRBJ2-5 | TRBV20-1 | -
TGTGCCAGCAGTGTAATGAGCGGGAGATACACCGGGGAGCTGTTTTTT | CASSVMSGRYTGELFF | TRBD2 | TRBJ2-2 | TRBV12-3/TRBV12-4 | -
TGTGCCAGCAGTGCCACAAAGGACAGCATGGGCACTGAAGCTTTCTTT | CASSATKDSMGTEAFF | - | TRBJ1-1 | TRBV2 | -
TGTGCCAGACCCACAGGGAGAGCCTATGGCTACACCTTC | CARPTGRAYGYTF | - | TRBJ1-2 | TRBV2 | -
TGTGCCACCAGTGCCGACAACTATGGCTACACCTTC | CATSADNYGYTF | - | TRBJ1-2 | TRBV24-1 | many
TGTGCCAGCAGCTTCCGGGCGGGAGAACAGACCCAGTACTTC | CASSFRAGEQTQYF | TRBD2 | TRBJ2-5 | TRBV7-8 | few
TGCGCCAGCAGCGTAGACAACACCTATGGCTACACCTTC | CASSVDNTYGYTF | - | TRBJ1-2 | TRBV5-1 | many
TGTGCCACCAGGCCGACAGGGGGTGGCTACACCTTC | CATRPTGGGYTF | TRBD1 | TRBJ1-2 | TRBV24-1 | few
TGTGCCAGCAGCTTCGGCGCCGAGACTACCGCCCACTTC | CASSFGAETTAHF | - | TRBJ2-5 | TRBV7-9 | -
TGTGCCAGCTCACCTGAGACAGGGTTCTACGAGCAGTACTTC | CASSPETGFYEQYF | TRBD1 | TRBJ2-7 | TRBV10-3 | few
TGTGCCAGCAGTGAACACACAAACACTGAAGCTTTCTTT | CASSEHTNTEAFF | - | TRBJ1-1 | TRBV10-3 | few
TGTGCCAGCAGACCCGGACTCACCCAAGAGACCCAGTACTTC | CASRPGLTQETQYF | - | TRBJ2-5 | TRBV7-2 | many
TGTGCCAGCAGTAATAGGGACACCGGGGAGCTGTTTTTT | CASSNRDTGELFF | - | TRBJ2-2 | TRBV25-1 | many
TGCAGTGCTAGAGGTCGGGGGGACTACGAGCAGTACTTC | CSARGRGDYEQYF | TRBD2 | TRBJ2-7 | TRBV20-1 | many
TGTGCCAGCACCTTCGGCGTGGGGAGGAACACCGGGGAGCTGTTTTTT | CASTFGVGRNTGELFF | - | TRBJ2-2 | TRBV7-6 | many
TGTGCCAGCAGTTCCCCGGGACAGGTCAACACTGAAGCTTTCTTT | CASSSPGQVNTEAFF | TRBD1 | TRBJ1-1 | TRBV6-5 | -
TGCAGCGTTCGTACAGGGGTGATCTCCTACGAGCAGTACTTC | CSVRTGVISYEQYF | TRBD1 | TRBJ2-7 | TRBV29-1 | many
TGTGCCACCAGGCAGCCACGCACCGGGGAGCTGTTTTTT | CATRQPRTGELFF | - | TRBJ2-2 | TRBV24-1 | -
TGTACCAGCTCAAATGTCGTGGGTGAAGCTTTCTTT | CTSSNVVGEAFF | - | TRBJ1-1 | TRBV10-3 | -
TGCGCCAGCAGCCAGGTCGGGGGAGCGGGGAGCTACGAGCAGTACTTC | CASSQVGGAGSYEQYF | TRBD2 | TRBJ2-7 | TRBV7-9 | -
TGTGCCACCAGTGAAGCGCTTTTAGGGGCAGAGGCCAACGTCCTGACTTTC | CATSEALLGAEANVLTF | - | TRBJ2-6 | TRBV2 | -
TGCAGCGCCCTGGGGGACAGTGACACCTACGAGCAGTACTTC | CSALGDSDTYEQYF | TRBD1 | TRBJ2-7 | TRBV29-1 | -
TGTGCCATCAGTTGGACCGGGACAGGGAGGAACGAGCAGTACTTC | CAISWTGTGRNEQYF | TRBD1 | TRBJ2-7 | TRBV10-3 | once
TGTGCCATCGCGGCCAACGTCCTGACTTTC | CAIAANVLTF | - | TRBJ2-6 | TRBV10-3 | -
TGTGCCAGTAGTAGACAGGAGACTTCGACCCAGTACTTC | CASSRQETSTQYF | - | TRBJ2-5 | TRBV19 | -